The sequence of this T cell receptor (beta chain) was determined in a study of human T cells and chemical hapten exposure. Details on this clonotype: Its cognate antigen is unknown.

TCRdb passed the RACE reads through MiXCR, listing each CDR3 protein once. The sample carries approximately 80,000 distinct CDR3 sequences, 9.5% to 12% recorded once. This CDR3 is 20 amino acids long. With V trimmed by 10 bases and J by 0 bases, 21 bases remained unmatched. Germline CDR1 is MNHEY and CDR2 is SVGEGT. The study, taken as a whole, reports: Patch test score rose with PT1 expanded TCR count, significant at thresholds 8, 16 and 32, not 4. High-frequency TCRs, those above 1 in 1000, stayed the same after DPC sensitization.

Indicated time point: patch test 1, 2 weeks after DPC sensitization. Treatment noted: therapeutic diphenylcyclopropenone sensitization with weekly scalp DPC. Source: whole blood, taken in connection with sensitization to the hapten diphenylcyclopropenone (DPC). The clonotype comes from a woman aged 45-65 years with alopecia areata. Some clones in this sample may be carry-over from other donors' samples. The chain is built from TRBV6-2 or TRBV6-3 and TRBJ2-3; 11 bases align to TRBD2. In nucleotides, the CDR3 is TGTGCCAACCCACCCCGATTAACTAGCGGGGGTAGAACTAGCACAGATACGCAGTATTTT. The encoded protein is CANPPRLTSGGRTSTDTQYF.